These 21 T cell receptor beta chains were all obtained from the same sample, sequenced in a study of immune evolution from preneoplasia to lung adenocarcinoma. Sequenced by immunoSEQ multiplex PCR; TCRdb stores in-frame clones only, minus some. The sample includes about 6,500 clones, less than 75% of them seen just once. The material sequenced was FFPE lung adenocarcinoma in situ tissue. These receptors originate from a donor older than 65 with lung adenocarcinoma.

This chain joins TRBV5-1 and TRBJ1-1, with D maybe TRBD1 (6 bases). Germline lookup yields CDR1 SGHRS and CDR2 YFSETQ. This CDR3 has 12 residues. V was clipped by 5 bases and J by 3 bases, with 8 bases between them. The CDR3 DNA sequence: TGCGCCAGCAGTTCAGGGGACACTGAAGCTTTCTTT. It specifies CASSSGDTEAFF.

The V gene is TRBV6-5, the J gene TRBJ1-1; D gene ambiguous. V was clipped by 0 bases and J by 7 bases, with 12 bases between them. The CDR3 consists of 14 residues. The V gene's germline CDR1 is MNHEY and CDR2 SVGAGI. As DNA, the CDR3 is TGTGCCAGCAGTTACTCCTTGGGATTCGGTGAAGCTTTCTTT. Protein sequence: CASSYSLGFGEAFF.

This clone appeared a single time. The chain recombines TRBV10-3 with TRBJ2-6; 7 nucleotides line up with TRBD1. Germline CDR1 ENHRY, CDR2 SYGVKD. The CDR3 runs 16 residues. V was clipped by 8 bases and J by 3 bases; unmatched bases: 10. The chain's CDR3 is CAIAGTVSRGANVLTF. The CDR3 DNA reads TGTGCCATCGCCGGGACAGTGAGCCGTGGGGCCAACGTCCTGACTTTC.

Here the CDR3 DNA reads TGCGCCAGCAGCCCTAGGACAGCCTATCAGCCCCAGCATTTT. Its protein product is CASSPRTAYQPQHF. V gene TRBV4-1 combines with J gene TRBJ1-5; D perhaps matches TRBD1 (6 bases). The V gene's germline CDR1 is MGHRA and CDR2 YSYEKL. V dropped 4 bases and J dropped 5 bases, with 12 bases sitting between them. The CDR3 is 14 amino acids.

The V call is TRBV28, the J call TRBJ1-2, with 12 positions matching TRBD1. The V gene end was trimmed by 5 bases and the J gene end by 4 bases; junction bases not matched to a gene: 8. The germline gives CDR1 MDHEN, CDR2 SYDVKM. CDR3 length: 16 amino acids. The CDR3, as DNA: TGTGCCAGCAGTAGAGCCCAGGGACAGGGGGCCTATGGCTACACCTTC. Translated, it gives CASSRAQGQGAYGYTF.

Sample share makes this clone large. This chain links TRBV4-2 with TRBJ2-7; 7 nucleotides line up with TRBD2. The CDR3 totals 16 residues. V dropped 1 base and J dropped 4; count of bases not matched to a gene: 10. Per germline, CDR1 LGHNA and CDR2 YNFKEQ. CDR3 amino acids: CASSQGSGGSGYEQYF. CDR3 nucleotides: TGTGCCAGCAGCCAAGGGTCGGGCGGGAGTGGGTACGAGCAGTACTTC.

This CDR3 is CASSQQETQYF. Here the CDR3 DNA reads TGCGCCAGCAGCCAACAAGAGACCCAGTACTTC. J is TRBJ2-5 and V is TRBV4-1, with D hard to call. Trimming stripped 2 bases from V and 2 bases from J, with 0 bases between. Germline CDR1 is MGHRA and CDR2 is YSYEKL. The CDR3 sequence is 11 residues long.

The chain has TRBV29-1 and TRBJ2-5, with 9 bases lining up with TRBD2. V gave up 4 bases and J gave up 5 bases; unmatched junction bases: 11. This CDR3 has 15 amino acids. Germline V gene lookup returns CDR1 SQVTM and CDR2 ANQGSEA. The chain's CDR3 is CSVGGSLAGFETQYF. CDR3 DNA sequence: TGCAGCGTTGGGGGGTCCCTAGCGGGATTTGAGACCCAGTACTTC.

The chain is built from TRBV6-1 and TRBJ1-4, with D maybe TRBD1 (5 bases). CDR1 is MNHNS, CDR2 SASEGT, per germline. The CDR3 is 15 amino acids. Trimming removed 7 bases from V and 8 bases from J, with 20 bases in between. In nucleotides, the CDR3 is TGTGCCAGCAACCCCCTGGAGGGAGGGGAGGAAAAACTGTTTTTT. This encodes CASNPLEGGEEKLFF.

The chain uses TRBV10-3 and TRBJ2-2, with 7 bases lining up with TRBD2. The germline V gene encodes CDR1 ENHRY and CDR2 SYGVKD. The CDR3 loop spans 18 amino acids. Trimming cost V 0 bases and J 4 bases; bases outside gene matches: 11. The CDR3 spells CAISESISGTVSTGELFF. The CDR3 nucleotides are TGTGCCATCAGTGAGTCGATAAGCGGGACGGTATCCACCGGGGAGCTGTTTTTT.

The chain links TRBV7-2 to TRBJ2-7; unclear D gene. The CDR3 runs 14 residues. CDR1 is SGHTA, CDR2 FQGNSA, per germline. The V gene lost 1 base and the J gene lost 0 bases, with 7 bases spanning the gap. This CDR3 reads CASSLGAISYEQYF. The CDR3 nucleotides read TGTGCCAGCAGCTTAGGGGCAATCTCCTACGAGCAGTACTTC.

This clone came up once. The chain is built from TRBV6-1 and TRBJ2-3; 8 nucleotides align to TRBD1. V shed 0 bases, J shed 3 bases, and the junction held 5 bases outside the gene matches. The CDR3 totals 16 residues. The V gene's germline CDR1 is MNHNS and CDR2 SASEGT. The CDR3 sequence: CASSEAVGQVTDTQYF. CDR3 nucleotides: TGTGCCAGCAGTGAAGCGGTGGGACAGGTTACAGATACGCAGTATTTT.

This sequence joins TRBV2 and TRBJ2-3; D is undetermined. Trimming removed 3 bases from V and 2 bases from J, with 6 bases in between. Germline CDR1 SNHLY, CDR2 FYNNEI. The CDR3 contains 13 residues. The CDR3 DNA reads as TGTGCCAGCAGTGAGGGGAACACAGATACGCAGTATTTT. Its protein product is CASSEGNTDTQYF.

The chain has TRBV5-4 and TRBJ2-5; tentative D call: TRBD2 (7 bases). The V gene's germline CDR1 is SGHNT and CDR2 YYREEE (reference sequence). The length of the CDR3 is 16 residues. The V end was cut by 0 bases, the J end by 2 bases, with 14 bases between. CDR3 coding DNA: TGTGCCAGCAGCTTGGTTGGGGGGGGCGGACAAGAGACCCAGTACTTC. Residues: CASSLVGGGGQETQYF.

Only a few counts were recorded for this clone. The J gene is TRBJ1-2, the V gene TRBV30, with D possibly matching TRBD1 (6 bases). V dropped 2 bases and J dropped 2 bases, with 12 bases sitting between them. The CDR3 extends over 14 amino acids. CDR1 and CDR2 (germline): GTSNPN, SVGIG (reference sequence). The CDR3 loop is CAWSSGGTNYGYTF. CDR3 nucleotide sequence: TGTGCCTGGAGTTCGGGGGGCACAAACTATGGCTACACCTTC.

The V and J genes are TRBV30 and TRBJ1-1; TRBD1 matches 7 bases. Germline V gives CDR1 GTSNPN, CDR2 SVGIG (reference sequence). Losses at the gene ends were 3 bases for V and 8 bases for J; bases not matched to a gene: 6. The CDR3 totals 12 residues. CDR3 protein: CAWSYSDREAFF. The CDR3 nucleotides read TGTGCCTGGAGCTATTCGGACAGGGAAGCTTTCTTT.

On this clone itself: Sequence at one end of the junction differs from germline and may be a read error. Within the sample, other DNA sequences also encode this same CDR3. The V call is TRBV19, the J call TRBJ1-5, with D unclear. CDR1 and CDR2 (germline): LNHDA, SQIVND (reference sequence). The CDR3 covers 14 residues. The CDR3 sequence is CASSTLDRNQPQHF. CDR3 DNA sequence: TGTGCCAGTAGTACCTTGGACCGGAATCAACCCCAGCATTTT.

In its sample, this clone was seen a few times. This chain uses TRBV6-5 with TRBJ2-7; TRBD1 aligns across 9 bases. The V gene end was trimmed by 4 bases and the J gene end by 6 bases; junction bases not matched to a gene: 13. The CDR3 totals 16 residues. The germline gives CDR1 MNHEY, CDR2 SVGAGI. CDR3 region: CASSWPAGTGRTEQYF. In DNA form, the CDR3 reads TGTGCCAGCAGTTGGCCCGCCGGGACAGGGCGTACCGAGCAGTACTTC.

The V and J genes are TRBV7-3 and TRBJ2-2; D is unclear. The CDR3 is made up of 14 amino acids. CDR1 is SGHTA and CDR2 is FQGTGA in the germline V gene. Trimming removed 2 bases from V and 4 bases from J, with 8 bases in between. DNA of the CDR3: TGTGCCAGCAGCTTAGATGGGCGCACCGGGGAGCTGTTTTTT. As protein: CASSLDGRTGELFF.

V usage is TRBV9 and J usage is TRBJ1-4; 7 bases agree with TRBD1. J gave up 3 bases and V 4 bases, and 6 bases lay outside the gene matches. The CDR3 is 15 amino acids. Germline values: CDR1 SGDLS, CDR2 YYNGEE. The DNA of the CDR3 is TGTGCCAGCAGCATCCAGGGACAGCCTAATGAAAAACTGTTTTTT. Translating it yields CASSIQGQPNEKLFF.

V and J are TRBV7-2 and TRBJ2-3; maybe TRBD2 (6 bases). CDR1 is SGHTA and CDR2 is FQGNSA in the germline V gene. The V gene lost 5 bases and the J gene lost 4 bases, with 10 bases spanning the gap. The CDR3 consists of 13 residues. The CDR3 coding sequence is TGTGCCAGCAGCCGTTCTAGCGCAGATACGCAGTATTTT. It is translated as CASSRSSADTQYF.